This T cell receptor beta chain was recovered during a study of blood T cell repertoires in COVID-19. J gave up 11 bases and V 4 bases, and 4 bases lay outside the gene matches. Germline CDR1 reads MNHEY; CDR2 reads SVGEGT. The CDR3 consists of 11 residues. Assay: immunoSEQ multiplex PCR; the TCRdb copy retains only in-frame clones and omits some. The table has about 300,000 clones, 75% to 90% seen once; the top ten hold about 6%. Material: peripheral blood. V is TRBV6-2 or TRBV6-3 and J is TRBJ1-1; 7 bases fit TRBD1. The clonotype was recovered from a woman aged 50 to 60 with COVID-19, enrolled during active disease. In DNA form, the CDR3 reads TGTGCCAGCAGTTTTGGGACAGAGGCTTTCTTT. Its protein is CASSFGTEAFF.